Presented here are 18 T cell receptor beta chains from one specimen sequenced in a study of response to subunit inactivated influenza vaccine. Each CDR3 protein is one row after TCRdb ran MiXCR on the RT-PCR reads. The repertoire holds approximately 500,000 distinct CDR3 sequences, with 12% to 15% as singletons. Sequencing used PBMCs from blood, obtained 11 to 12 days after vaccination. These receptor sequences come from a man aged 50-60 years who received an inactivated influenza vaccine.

CDR3 region: CSVEEVRRFNEQFF. DNA of the CDR3: TGCAGCGTTGAAGAGGTCAGGCGTTTCAATGAGCAGTTCTTC. J is TRBJ2-1 and V is TRBV29-1; D gene uncertain. Trimming took 0 bases from V and 6 from J, leaving 12 bases between them. The CDR3 is 14 amino acids. Germline CDR1 is SQVTM and CDR2 is ANQGSEA.

CDR3 sequence (DNA): TGTGCCAGCGGAGCGGGGGGAGATACGCAGTATTTT. Protein sequence: CASGAGGDTQYF. The V gene is TRBV11-2, the J gene TRBJ2-3, with TRBD2 identical over 9 bases. The V and J ends lost 8 bases and 5 bases, in that order; junction bases with no gene match: 2. In germline, CDR1 is SGHAT, CDR2 FQNNGV. This CDR3 contains 12 residues.

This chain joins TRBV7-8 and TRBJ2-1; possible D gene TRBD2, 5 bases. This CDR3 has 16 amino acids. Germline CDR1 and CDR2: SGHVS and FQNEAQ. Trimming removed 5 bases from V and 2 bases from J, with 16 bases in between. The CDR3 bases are TGTGCCAGCAGCCGGGCAAGCGGAGGAACCTACAATGAGCAGTTCTTC. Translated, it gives CASSRASGGTYNEQFF.

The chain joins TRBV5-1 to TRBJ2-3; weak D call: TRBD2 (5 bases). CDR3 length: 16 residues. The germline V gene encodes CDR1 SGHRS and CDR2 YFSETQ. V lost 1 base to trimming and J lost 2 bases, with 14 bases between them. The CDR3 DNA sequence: TGCGCCAGCAGCTTGATCAGCGGCCAATCCACAGATACGCAGTATTTT. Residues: CASSLISGQSTDTQYF.

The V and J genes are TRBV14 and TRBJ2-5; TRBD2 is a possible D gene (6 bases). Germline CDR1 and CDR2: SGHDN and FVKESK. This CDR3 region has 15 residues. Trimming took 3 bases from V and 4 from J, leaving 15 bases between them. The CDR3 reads CASSHSGRAGETQYF. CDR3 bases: TGTGCCAGCAGCCATAGCGGTAGGGCCGGAGAGACCCAGTACTTC.

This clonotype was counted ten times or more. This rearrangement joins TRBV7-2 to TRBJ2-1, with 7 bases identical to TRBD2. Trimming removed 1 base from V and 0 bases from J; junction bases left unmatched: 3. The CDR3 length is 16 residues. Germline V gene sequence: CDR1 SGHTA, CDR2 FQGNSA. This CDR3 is CASSLGASGSYNEQFF. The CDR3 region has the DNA TGTGCCAGCAGCTTAGGGGCTAGCGGCTCCTACAATGAGCAGTTCTTC.

The CDR3 loop reads CASSAPDITKNIQYF. DNA for the CDR3: TGTGCCAGTAGTGCCCCGGACATTACCAAAAACATTCAGTACTTC. The rearrangement links TRBV19 to TRBJ2-4, with D possibly TRBD1 on 5 matching bases. The CDR3 spans 15 residues. Germline V CDR1 and CDR2: LNHDA, SQIVND (reference sequence). Trimming left V 5 bases short and J 2 bases short, with 13 bases between.

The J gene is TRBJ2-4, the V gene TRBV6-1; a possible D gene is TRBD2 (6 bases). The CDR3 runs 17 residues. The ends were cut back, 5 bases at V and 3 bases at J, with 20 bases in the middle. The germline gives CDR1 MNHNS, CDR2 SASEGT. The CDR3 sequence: CASSPPRVGTLKNIQYF. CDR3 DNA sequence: TGTGCCAGCAGTCCCCCAAGGGTAGGGACTCTCAAAAACATTCAGTACTTC.

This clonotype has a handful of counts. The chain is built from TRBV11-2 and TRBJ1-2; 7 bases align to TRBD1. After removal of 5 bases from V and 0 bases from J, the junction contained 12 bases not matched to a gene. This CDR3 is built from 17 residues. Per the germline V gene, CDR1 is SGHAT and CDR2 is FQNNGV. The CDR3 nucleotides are TGTGCCAGCAGCGCCTCATACCGGGACAGAGCTAACTATGGCTACACCTTC. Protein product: CASSASYRDRANYGYTF.

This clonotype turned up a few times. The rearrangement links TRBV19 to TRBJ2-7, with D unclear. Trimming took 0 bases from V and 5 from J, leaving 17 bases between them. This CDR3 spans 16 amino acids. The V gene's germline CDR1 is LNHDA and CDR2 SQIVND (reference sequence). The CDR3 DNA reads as TGTGCCAGTAGTATAGAGGGCGGAAGGGTTTTACACGAGCAGTACTTC. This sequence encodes CASSIEGGRVLHEQYF.

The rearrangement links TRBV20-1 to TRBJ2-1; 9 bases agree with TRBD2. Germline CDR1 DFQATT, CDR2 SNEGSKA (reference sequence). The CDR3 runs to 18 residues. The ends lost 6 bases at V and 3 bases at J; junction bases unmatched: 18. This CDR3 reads CSALGGLAPHENYNEQFF. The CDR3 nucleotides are TGCAGTGCCCTCGGAGGACTAGCGCCGCATGAAAACTACAATGAGCAGTTCTTC.

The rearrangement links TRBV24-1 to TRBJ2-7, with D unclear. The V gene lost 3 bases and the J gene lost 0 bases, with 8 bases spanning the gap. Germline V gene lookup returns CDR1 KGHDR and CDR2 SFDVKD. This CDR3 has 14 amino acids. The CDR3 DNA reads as TGTGCCACCAGTGATCCGAAAAGCTCCTACGAGCAGTACTTC. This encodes CATSDPKSSYEQYF.

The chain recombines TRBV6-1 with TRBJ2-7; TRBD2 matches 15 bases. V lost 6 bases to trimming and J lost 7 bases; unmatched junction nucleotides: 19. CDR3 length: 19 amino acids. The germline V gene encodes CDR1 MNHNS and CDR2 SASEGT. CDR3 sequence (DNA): TGTGCCAGCAGCCGCGCCGGGACTAGCGGGAGGCCCCCCTCGAGGGAGCAGTACTTC. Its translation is CASSRAGTSGRPPSREQYF.

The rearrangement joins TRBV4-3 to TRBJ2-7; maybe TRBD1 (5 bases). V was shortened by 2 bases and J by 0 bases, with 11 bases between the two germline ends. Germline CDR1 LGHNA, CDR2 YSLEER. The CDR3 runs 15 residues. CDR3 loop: CASSQLIDSSYEQYF. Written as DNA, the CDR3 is TGCGCCAGCAGCCAACTCATTGACAGCTCCTACGAGCAGTACTTC.

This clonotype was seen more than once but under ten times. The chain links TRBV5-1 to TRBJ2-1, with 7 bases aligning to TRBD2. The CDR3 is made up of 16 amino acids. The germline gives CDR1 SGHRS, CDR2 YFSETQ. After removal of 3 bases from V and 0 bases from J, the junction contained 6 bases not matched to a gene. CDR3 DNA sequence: TGCGCCAGCAGCTCTAACACGGGAGGCTCCTACAATGAGCAGTTCTTC. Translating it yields CASSSNTGGSYNEQFF.

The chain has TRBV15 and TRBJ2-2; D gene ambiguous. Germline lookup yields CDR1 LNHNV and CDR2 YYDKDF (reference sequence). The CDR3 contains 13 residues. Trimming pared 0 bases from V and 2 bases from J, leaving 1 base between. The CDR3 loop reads CATSRDNTGELFF. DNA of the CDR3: TGTGCCACCAGCAGAGATAACACCGGGGAGCTGTTTTTT.

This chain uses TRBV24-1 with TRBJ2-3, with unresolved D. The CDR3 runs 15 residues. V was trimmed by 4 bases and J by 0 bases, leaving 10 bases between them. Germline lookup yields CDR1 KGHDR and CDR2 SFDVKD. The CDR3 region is CATSEGIPSTDTQYF. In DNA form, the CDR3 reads TGTGCCACCAGTGAGGGGATTCCTAGCACAGATACGCAGTATTTT.

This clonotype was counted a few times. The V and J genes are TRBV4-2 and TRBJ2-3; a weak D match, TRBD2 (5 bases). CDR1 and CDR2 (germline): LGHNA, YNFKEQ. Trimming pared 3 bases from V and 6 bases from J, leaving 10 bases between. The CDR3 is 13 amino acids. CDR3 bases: TGTGCCAGCAGCCAGGTCAGAGGGGATACGCAGTATTTT. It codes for CASSQVRGDTQYF.